The rows below give T cell receptor beta chains drawn from one sample of a study of beta chain features in type 1 diabetes. Here immunoSEQ multiplex PCR was the method, and the copy in TCRdb shows in-frame clones only, minus some. The profile shows hundreds of thousands of clones, over 13% of them singletons. The specimen was naive CD4+ T cells from blood. All receptors come from a man aged 18 to 30 with type 1 diabetes. Each CDR3 is given with its conserved first and last residue. The D gene is left open where the match is weak. Clone size is stated in some rows and not others, as once, few, many or a class when expanded.

>TRBJ2-5|NA|TRBV7-2|NA
TGTGCCAGCAGCCTCTTTCTAGAGACCCAGTACTTC
CASSLFLETQYF
>TRBJ1-2|NA|TRBV6-1|few
TGTGCCAGCAGTGAAGGGACAGCGGAGCTCTATGGCTACACCTTC
CASSEGTAELYGYTF
>TRBJ1-1|NA|TRBV2|NA
TGTGCCAGCAGCGAGATCTTGAACACTGAAGCTTTCTTT
CASSEILNTEAFF
>TRBJ2-7|TRBD2|TRBV29-1|few
TGCAGCGTGGGAGGGACTAGCGCGAACTACGAGCAGTACTTC
CSVGGTSANYEQYF
>TRBJ1-1|NA|TRBV6-5|NA
TGTGCCAGCAGTCCGAGGGACACTGAAGCTTTCTTT
CASSPRDTEAFF
>TRBJ1-5|TRBD1|TRBV7-2|few
TGTGCCAGCAGCTTCGACAGGGTGCAGCCCCAGCATTTT
CASSFDRVQPQHF
>TRBJ2-7|NA|TRBV16|NA
TGTGCCAGCAGCCAATCTGGTTTCAGGGGTATCAACGAGCAGTACTTC
CASSQSGFRGINEQYF
>TRBJ2-7|TRBD1|TRBV6-5|NA
TGTGCCAGCAGCACACCGGGACAGGGCCTCTACGAGCAGTACTTC
CASSTPGQGLYEQYF
>TRBJ2-5|NA|TRBV6-5|few
TGTGCCAGCAGTTACTCAGGGGAGACCCAGTACTTC
CASSYSGETQYF
>TRBJ1-5|NA|TRBV30|NA
TGTGCTTCGGGACACCGATATAGCAATCAGCCCCAGCATTTT
CASGHRYSNQPQHF
>TRBJ2-7|NA|TRBV28|few
TGTGCCAGCAGTTCCCCGTACGAGCAGTACTTC
CASSSPYEQYF
>TRBJ1-2|NA|TRBV5-6|NA
TGTGCCAGCAGCTTTATCGCCGGGGTTAACTATGGCTACACCTTC
CASSFIAGVNYGYTF
>TRBJ2-5|NA|TRBV10-3|few
TGTGCCATCAGTGGTCTAGCAAGCCGGGACCAGTACTTC
CAISGLASRDQYF
>TRBJ2-3|NA|TRBV7-2|NA
TGTGCCAGCAGCCCCGGGGCGGTGGATACGCAGTATTTT
CASSPGAVDTQYF
>TRBJ2-5|NA|TRBV2|few
TGTGCCAGTAAAAGGGTGGGGACCCAGTACTTC
CASKRVGTQYF
>TRBJ2-2|NA|TRBV4-1|NA
TGCGCCAGCAGCCATACGACAGCTCCCACCGGGGAGCTGTTTTTT
CASSHTTAPTGELFF
>TRBJ2-1|NA|TRBV30|NA
TGTGCCTGGAGGTTACTATCCTACAATGAGCAGTTCTTC
CAWRLLSYNEQFF
>TRBJ2-7|NA|TRBV6-5|NA
TGTGCCAGCAGTTATACTTACTCCTACGAGCAGTACTTC
CASSYTYSYEQYF
>TRBJ1-2|NA|TRBV30|NA
TGTGCCTGGAAGGAGGGCGGGGGCTATGGCTACACCTTC
CAWKEGGGYGYTF
>TRBJ2-3|NA|TRBV7-9|NA
TGTGCCAGCAGCTTATCCTCGCCGCAGTATTTT
CASSLSSPQYF
>TRBJ2-3|NA|TRBV19|NA
TGTGCCAGTAGTATAGCTGCGGGACCTAGCGATACGCAGTATTTT
CASSIAAGPSDTQYF
>TRBJ1-5|NA|TRBV4-3|few
TGCGCCAGCAGCCAAGACCGCTACAGGGCGGCTAATCAGCCCCAGCATTTT
CASSQDRYRAANQPQHF
>TRBJ1-4|NA|TRBV9|once
TGTGCCAGCAGCGGTGACAGTTGGAAACTGTTTTTT
CASSGDSWKLFF
>TRBJ2-2|TRBD1|TRBV7-6|NA
TGTGCCAGCAGCTTAAGGACAGGGGGTTTGTACACCGGGGAGCTGTTTTTT
CASSLRTGGLYTGELFF
>TRBJ1-4|NA|TRBV30|NA
TGTGCCTGGACAGTTGATAATGAAAAACTGTTTTTT
CAWTVDNEKLFF
>TRBJ2-7|NA|TRBV5-1|NA
TGCGCCAGCACCGAGGACAGTCCCTACGAGCAGTACTTC
CASTEDSPYEQYF
>TRBJ2-1|NA|TRBV19|few
TGTGCCAGTAGTATCTGGCCCTCCTACAATGAGCAGTTCTTC
CASSIWPSYNEQFF
>TRBJ2-3|NA|TRBV5-1|NA
TGCGCCAGCAGCCCGGCGGCTAGAACGACAGATACGCAGTATTTT
CASSPAARTTDTQYF
>TRBJ1-3|NA|TRBV14|NA
TGTGCCAGCAGCCAAGATCGTGGGGGACTCTCTGGAAACACCATATATTTT
CASSQDRGGLSGNTIYF
>TRBJ1-1|NA|TRBV28|NA
TGTGCCAGCGAGGGTAATACTGAAGCTTTCTTT
CASEGNTEAFF
>TRBJ2-7|TRBD2|TRBV10-3|NA
TGTGCCATCGGGGGGTTAGCGGGAGGTCTCCACGAGCAGTACTTC
CAIGGLAGGLHEQYF
>TRBJ2-2|TRBD2|TRBV7-2|NA
TGTGCCAGCAGCCGGCGGGAGATGACCGGGGAGCTGTTTTTT
CASSRREMTGELFF
>TRBJ2-1|NA|TRBV21-1|NA
TGTGCCAGCAGCAAAGGTGGTGGGGCTAGCGGGAGCTATGAGCAGTTCTTC
CASSKGGGASGSYEQFF
>TRBJ1-5|NA|TRBV10-3|few
TGTGCCACCGGGACCAGTCAGCCCCAGCATTTT
CATGTSQPQHF
>TRBJ2-7|NA|TRBV9|few
TGTGCCAGCAGCCCCGAGACAGTCTACGAGCAGTACTTC
CASSPETVYEQYF
>TRBJ2-5|TRBD2|TRBV30|few
TGTGCCTGGAGGCGACGGGGGGGCCGCCAAGAGACCCAGTACTTC
CAWRRRGGRQETQYF
>TRBJ2-1|NA|TRBV27|few
TGTGCCAGCAGTTTCGAGGGAAACTACAATGAGCAGTTCTTC
CASSFEGNYNEQFF
>TRBJ2-7|NA|TRBV30|few
TGTGCATATGGACCAAGCTCCTACGAGCAGTACTTC
CAYGPSSYEQYF
>TRBJ1-5|NA|TRBV27|NA
TGTGCCAGCAGTTTTGGCGGCCGCAGGGAGCCCCAGCATTTT
CASSFGGRREPQHF
>TRBJ1-2|NA|TRBV9|NA
TGTGCCAGCAGCGTAGCGTACGGAAACTTCTATGGCTACACCTTC
CASSVAYGNFYGYTF
>TRBJ1-3|NA|TRBV30|few
TGTGCTCGGAAGGGTGGTGGAAACACCATATATTTT
CARKGGGNTIYF
>TRBJ2-5|TRBD2|TRBV7-9|few
TGTGCCAGCAGCCCAGGACTAGCGGGGGGCCAAGAGACCCAGTACTTC
CASSPGLAGGQETQYF
>TRBJ1-4|NA|TRBV7-8|once
TGTGCCAGCAGCTTAGGTGCGAATGAAAAACTGTTTTTT
CASSLGANEKLFF
>TRBJ1-3|NA|TRBV6-6|NA
TGTGCCAGCAGTTACTCGGAGGGATCTGGAAACACCATATATTTT
CASSYSEGSGNTIYF
>TRBJ1-3|NA|TRBV18|few
TGTGCCAGCTCACCGCCAAGGGCTAATAGCAGAAACACCATATATTTT
CASSPPRANSRNTIYF
>TRBJ1-5|NA|TRBV19|NA
TGTGCCAGTAGTGGGTTGGTTACGCGCAATCAGCCCCAGCATTTT
CASSGLVTRNQPQHF
>TRBJ2-1|TRBD2|TRBV18|NA
TGTGCCAGCTCACCAACTAGCGGATACAATGAGCAGTTCTTC
CASSPTSGYNEQFF
>TRBJ2-1|NA|TRBV10-3|NA
TGTGCCATCAGCTACTACAATGAGCAGTTCTTC
CAISYYNEQFF
>TRBJ1-5|NA|TRBV29-1|NA
TGCAGCGTGCGGGGGATGGGCAATCAGCCCCAGCATTTT
CSVRGMGNQPQHF
>TRBJ2-5|TRBD2|TRBV2|few
TGTGCCAGCATAAGCGGGGTTTCAGAGACCCAGTACTTC
CASISGVSETQYF